One sample yielded the 14 T cell receptor beta chains listed below, sequenced in a study of blood T cell repertoires in COVID-19. Sequenced by immunoSEQ multiplex PCR; TCRdb stores in-frame clones only, minus some. The repertoire consists of about 110,000 clones, with around 81% occurring once and the leading ten covering less than 45%. Sequenced: peripheral blood. These receptors were collected from an elderly man with acute or convalescent COVID-19.

The DNA for the CDR3 is TGTGCCACCAGCAGGCATCGGAGGGAGACAGGGAATGAGCAGTTCTTC. It specifies CATSRHRRETGNEQFF. V and J are TRBV15 and TRBJ2-1; weak D call: TRBD1 (7 bases). V lost 3 bases, J lost 7 bases, and 19 bases lay in between. The CDR3 loop spans 16 amino acids. CDR1 LNHNV and CDR2 YYDKDF come from the germline V gene (reference sequence).

The V and J genes are TRBV18 and TRBJ1-1; TRBD1 is a possible D gene (5 bases). The V gene's germline CDR1 is KGHSH and CDR2 LQKENI. This CDR3 is built from 13 residues. The germline V and J ends were trimmed by 1 base and 7 bases, with 10 bases remaining between them. DNA of the CDR3: TGTGCCAGCTCACCACTTGGGGCAGGTGAAGCTTTCTTT. It specifies CASSPLGAGEAFF.

V gene TRBV2 combines with J gene TRBJ1-5; 8 nucleotides agree with TRBD1. The CDR3 extends over 15 amino acids. J lost 6 bases, V lost 1 base, and 5 bases had no gene match. CDR1 and CDR2 from the germline V gene are SNHLY and FYNNEI. The CDR3 loop is CASSEGGRGLQPQHF. CDR3 DNA sequence: TGTGCCAGCAGTGAAGGGGGCAGGGGGCTTCAGCCCCAGCATTTT.

This chain uses TRBV13 with TRBJ2-3; maybe TRBD1 (5 bases). This CDR3 contains 16 residues. Looked up from germline, CDR1 is PRHDT and CDR2 is FYEKMQ (reference sequence). V was cut by 2 bases and J by 2 bases, with 14 bases left in between. CDR3 in amino acids: CASSLKTALVTDTQYF. In DNA, the CDR3 is TGTGCCAGCAGCTTAAAGACAGCTCTGGTCACAGATACGCAGTATTTT.

The J gene is TRBJ1-2, the V gene TRBV25-1; D not certain. Trimming took off 3 bases at V and 6 bases at J, with 17 bases between the two ends. This CDR3 contains 15 residues. CDR1 and CDR2 (germline): MGHDK, SYGVNS. CDR3 protein: CASSDFQVRLDGYTF. DNA for the CDR3: TGTGCCAGCAGTGATTTTCAGGTCCGCTTAGATGGCTACACCTTC.

This clone appeared a few times. The chain couples TRBV7-6 to TRBJ1-1, with D tentatively TRBD1 (6 bases). Deletions cut 1 base from V and 1 base from J, with 7 bases between. The CDR3 totals 14 residues. Per the germline V gene, CDR1 is SGHVS and CDR2 is FNYEAQ. CDR3 residues: CASSLGTANTEAFF. The CDR3 nucleotides read TGTGCCAGCAGCTTAGGGACAGCGAACACTGAAGCTTTCTTT.

In this sample, this clone turned up a few times. The V and J genes are TRBV29-1 and TRBJ1-2; 9 bases align to TRBD1. The CDR3 is 13 amino acids. The germline V gene has CDR1 SQVTM and CDR2 ANQGSEA. J lost 1 base, V lost 6 bases, and 3 bases had no gene match. The CDR3 spells CSVQTGGNYGYTF. The CDR3 DNA is TGCAGCGTCCAGACAGGGGGTAACTATGGCTACACCTTC.

This clone was recorded a few times. This sequence joins TRBV28 and TRBJ2-7; D gene ambiguous. CDR3 length equals 14 residues. The ends were cut back, 6 bases at V and 3 bases at J, with 15 bases in the middle. Germline V CDR1 and CDR2: MDHEN, SYDVKM. CDR3 protein: CASRDWVDGYEQYF. The CDR3, as DNA: TGTGCCAGCAGAGACTGGGTCGACGGCTACGAGCAGTACTTC.

The chain combines TRBV7-2 with TRBJ2-1; 7 nucleotides line up with TRBD1. V lost 9 bases, J lost 2 bases, and 4 bases stayed unmatched. Germline-derived CDR1 and CDR2 are SGHTA and FQGNSA. The CDR3 length is 13 residues. The CDR3 region has the DNA TGTGCCAGTGAACAGGGGACCTACAATGAGCAGTTCTTC. Its protein is CASEQGTYNEQFF.

The chain links TRBV19 to TRBJ2-1, with D possibly TRBD1 on 6 matching bases. Germline V gene lookup returns CDR1 LNHDA and CDR2 SQIVND (reference sequence). This CDR3 region has 14 residues. Trimming removed 4 bases at V and 0 bases at J, with 7 bases between. The DNA of the CDR3 is TGTGCCAGTAGTACAGGGGTCTCCTACAATGAGCAGTTCTTC. Its translation: CASSTGVSYNEQFF.

This clone was observed a handful of times. The rearrangement links TRBV19 to TRBJ2-7, with D uncertain. Germline V gene lookup returns CDR1 LNHDA and CDR2 SQIVND (reference sequence). This CDR3 has 16 amino acids. V was cut by 2 bases and J by 2 bases, with 16 bases left in between. In DNA form, the CDR3 reads TGTGCCAGTAGTATAAGTTCTGGGCCCCAGACCTACGAGCAGTACTTC. This encodes CASSISSGPQTYEQYF.

The CDR3: CASSYSRSHEQYF. CDR3 coding DNA: TGTGCCAGCAGTTACTCGAGGAGCCACGAGCAGTACTTC. V usage is TRBV6-6 and J usage is TRBJ2-7; D is undetermined. This CDR3 has 13 residues. Germline loops: CDR1 MNHNY, CDR2 SVGAGI (reference sequence). V gave up 0 bases and J gave up 5 bases, with 8 bases separating them.

In its sample, this clone was seen once. The CDR3 DNA reads TGTGCCAGCAGCTTCCAACTAGCGGGAGCAGGGGAGCTGTTTTTT. It is translated as CASSFQLAGAGELFF. This sequence joins TRBV5-4 and TRBJ2-2; 11 bases map to TRBD2. Germline-derived CDR1 and CDR2 are SGHNT and YYREEE (reference sequence). Trimming at V came to 2 bases and at J to 8 bases, leaving 5 bases not matched to a gene. CDR3 size: 15 residues.

The chain recombines TRBV3-1 (or the pseudogene TRBV3-2) with TRBJ1-3; a weak D match, TRBD1 (5 bases). Trimming took 4 bases from V and 7 from J, leaving 11 bases between them. The germline V gene encodes CDR1 LGHDT and CDR2 YNNKEL (reference sequence). The CDR3 consists of 13 residues. The CDR3 DNA reads as TGTGCCAGCAGCCGCGGGGGTCTCAACACCATATATTTT. Protein sequence: CASSRGGLNTIYF.